A few counts support the clone carrying this T cell receptor beta chain. Profiled with immunoSEQ multiplex PCR; TCRdb holds only in-frame clones, not every one. The table shows under 85,000 clones, with 85% to 90% occurring only once. These data originate in a study of blood T cell repertoires in COVID-19. Study-level background: T cells, B-cell-depleted T cells, or PBMCs supplied cDNA or gDNA.

The ends lost 6 bases at V and 8 bases at J; junction bases unmatched: 14. This CDR3 has 14 residues. CDR1 is SQVTM, CDR2 ANQGSEA, per germline. This TCR was recovered from a man in his fifties or sixties with acute or convalescent COVID-19. This chain joins TRBV29-1 and TRBJ1-2; 8 bases match TRBD1. The sequenced material came from peripheral blood. CDR3 sequence: CSVGDRGGWKGYTF. CDR3 sequence (DNA): TGCAGCGTGGGTGACAGGGGAGGTTGGAAAGGCTACACCTTC.